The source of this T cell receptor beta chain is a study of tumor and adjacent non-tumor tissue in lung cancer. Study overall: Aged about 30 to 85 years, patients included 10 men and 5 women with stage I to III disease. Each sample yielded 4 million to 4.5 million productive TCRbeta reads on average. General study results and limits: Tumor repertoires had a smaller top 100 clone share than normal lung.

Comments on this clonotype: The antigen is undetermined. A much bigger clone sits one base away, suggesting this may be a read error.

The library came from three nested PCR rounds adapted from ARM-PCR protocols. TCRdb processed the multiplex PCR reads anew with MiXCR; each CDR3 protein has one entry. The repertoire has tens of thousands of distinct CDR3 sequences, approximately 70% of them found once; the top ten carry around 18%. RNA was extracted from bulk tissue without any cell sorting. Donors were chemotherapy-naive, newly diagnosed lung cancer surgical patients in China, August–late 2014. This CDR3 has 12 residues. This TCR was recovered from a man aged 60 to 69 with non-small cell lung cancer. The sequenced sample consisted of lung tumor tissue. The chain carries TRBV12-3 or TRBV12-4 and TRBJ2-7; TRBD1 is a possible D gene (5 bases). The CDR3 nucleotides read TGTTCCAGCTGCAGGGTCTTCTACGAGCAGTACTTC. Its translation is CSSCRVFYEQYF.